The next 28 T cell receptor beta chains were all read from a single sample in a study of blood T cells in healthy people across ages. A second roughly 6 to 11 cycle PCR used barcoded and J-beta primers. MiXCR, run by TCRdb on the 5' RACE reads, gives a single entry per CDR3 protein. The sample has 1.8 million or so distinct CDR3 sequences; about 39% are singletons. Material for sequencing was blood. The receptors were sampled from a human donor in good health.

This clonotype was seen a handful of times. The chain carries TRBV15 and TRBJ1-2; D is perhaps TRBD1 (5 bases). The CDR3 is 17 residues long. Germline CDR1 is LNHNV and CDR2 is YYDKDF (reference sequence). Trimming cost V 1 base and J 0 bases, with 15 bases left between them. The DNA for the CDR3 is TGTGCCACCAGCAGAGCACAGCGGACATATGCTAACTATGGCTACACCTTC. It translates to CATSRAQRTYANYGYTF.

This clonotype has just a few counts. V usage is TRBV7-2 and J usage is TRBJ1-6; no firm D call. V was pared by 8 bases and J by 6 bases, with 5 bases between. Germline CDR1 SGHTA, CDR2 FQGNSA. This CDR3 is 11 amino acids long. The CDR3 spells CASGSNSPLHF. DNA for the CDR3: TGTGCCAGCGGCAGTAATTCACCCCTCCACTTT.

J is TRBJ2-5 and V is TRBV4-2; possibly TRBD2 for D (6 bases). Germline-derived CDR1 and CDR2 are LGHNA and YNFKEQ. The CDR3 totals 19 residues. V lost 1 base to trimming and J lost 2 bases, with 23 bases between them. The CDR3: CASSQGAGIPYMNQETQYF. DNA for the CDR3: TGTGCCAGCAGCCAAGGGGCGGGAATTCCATACATGAATCAAGAGACCCAGTACTTC.

Note on this clonotype: The germline gene is not matched at one end of the junction; a read error may be the cause. This sequence joins TRBV6-2 or TRBV6-3 and TRBJ2-5; 9 bases align to TRBD1. Per the germline V gene, CDR1 is MNHEY and CDR2 is SVGEGT. The CDR3 extends over 15 amino acids. This CDR3 reads CVSSKPGQGGETQYF. The CDR3 nucleotides read TGTGTCAGCAGTAAACCGGGACAGGGTGGGGAGACCCAGTACTTC.

This clonotype was found many times. This chain joins TRBV12-3 or TRBV12-4 and TRBJ1-2; a possible D gene is TRBD1 (5 bases). The CDR3 runs to 13 residues. The V end was cut by 5 bases, the J end by 4 bases, with 11 bases between. The CDR3 here is CASSPSGTYGYTF. As DNA, the CDR3 is TGTGCCAGCAGTCCATCAGGGACCTATGGCTACACCTTC.

The rearrangement uses TRBV5-6 and TRBJ2-4; no firm D call. CDR3 length equals 12 residues. Trimming shortened V by 0 bases and J by 8 bases, and 6 bases separated the two germline ends. The germline CDR1 and CDR2 sequences are SGHDT and YYEEEE. The CDR3 DNA sequence: TGTGCCAGCAGCTTGGTGGGCGACATTCAGTACTTC. This codes for CASSLVGDIQYF.

This clonotype was recorded a few times. Its ends do not fully match the called genes, so a read error is possible. The chain employs TRBV7-7 and TRBJ2-5; tentatively, D is TRBD2 (6 bases). This CDR3 has 15 amino acids. Germline lookup yields CDR1 SSHAT and CDR2 FNYEAQ (reference sequence). CDR3 coding DNA: TGTGCTAGCAGCTTAGGCGGGAACCTTCAAGAGACCCAGTACTTC. This encodes CASSLGGNLQETQYF.

Concerning this clonotype itself: At one boundary the junction diverges from the germline segment, which might be a read error. The CDR3 protein is CASSFVELGTHYF. CDR3 in DNA: TGTGCCAGCAGCTTCGTGGAATTAGGGACCCACTACTTC. This chain connects TRBV7-8 to TRBJ2-5, with D possibly being TRBD1 or TRBD2 (5 bases each). The CDR3 consists of 13 residues. Germline CDR1 is SGHVS and CDR2 is FQNEAQ.

The V gene is TRBV20-1, the J gene TRBJ2-5; 9 nucleotides line up with TRBD2. The CDR3 covers 16 residues. Looked up from germline, CDR1 is DFQATT and CDR2 is SNEGSKA (reference sequence). V trimming: 0 bases; J trimming: 4 bases; junction bases outside the gene matches: 9. The CDR3 sequence: CSARDLAGGPSETQYF. DNA for the CDR3: TGCAGTGCTAGAGATCTGGCGGGGGGGCCGTCAGAGACCCAGTACTTC.

Worth noting for this clonotype: At one of its ends the junction is not consistent with the germline gene, which may arise from a read error. This chain links TRBV7-2 with TRBJ2-2; maybe TRBD1 (6 bases). The germline gives CDR1 SGHTA, CDR2 FQGNSA. The CDR3 has 16 residues. The CDR3 sequence: CAGSPGVDIFTGELFF. In nucleotides, the CDR3 is TGTGCCGGCAGCCCAGGGGTGGACATCTTCACCGGGGAGCTGTTTTTT. The whole variable domain, filled in from reference TRBV7-2 and TRBJ2-2, reads GAGVSQSPSNKVTEKGKDVELRCDPISGHTALYWYRQSLGQGLEFLIYFQGNSAPDKSGLPSDRFSAERTGGSVSTLTIQRTQQEDSAVYLCAGSPGVDIFTGELFFGEGSRLTVL.

With respect to this clonotype: A clone one base away is much larger, so this may be a read error. J is TRBJ2-7 and V is TRBV20-1, with TRBD1 matching over 7 bases. The tail of the sequence fits TRBJ2-4 better, so the J call may be wrong. This CDR3 has 14 residues. The germline V gene has CDR1 DFQATT and CDR2 SNEGSKA (reference sequence). CDR3 in DNA: TGCAGTGCCAGCTCACTCGGGACAGTAAGCATTCAGTACTTC. Translated: CSASSLGTVSIQYF.

This clonotype was observed many times. The chain uses TRBV4-3 and TRBJ2-7; D gene ambiguous. Between the trimmed V and J ends, which lost 0 bases and 0 bases, there was a span of 9 bases. In germline, CDR1 is LGHNA, CDR2 YSLEER. This CDR3 region has 15 residues. The CDR3 here is CASSQDPRSSYEQYF. For the CDR3, the DNA is TGCGCCAGCAGCCAAGATCCGAGGAGCTCCTACGAGCAGTACTTC.

This clonotype was observed a handful of times. The rearrangement uses TRBV7-9 and TRBJ1-6; D call uncertain. The V end was cut by 0 bases, the J end by 5 bases, with 14 bases between. Germline lookup yields CDR1 SEHNR and CDR2 FQNEAQ (reference sequence). The CDR3 has 17 residues. CDR3 sequence: CASSLARAGMDNSPLHF. CDR3 bases: TGTGCCAGCAGCTTAGCGCGCGCGGGGATGGATAATTCACCCCTCCACTTT.

Comments on this clonotype: This likely comes from a read error, as the CDR3 has no conserved phenylalanine or tryptophan at its end. This sequence joins TRBV11-2 and TRBJ2-1; D uncertain. Deletions cut 1 base from V and 5 bases from J, with 9 bases between. Germline V gene data show CDR1 as SGHAT and CDR2 as FQNNGV. The CDR3 is 14 amino acids. The CDR3 nucleotides are TGTGCCAGCAGCTTAGTTTTCCGGGACAATGAGCAGTTCTAC. Translating gives CASSLVFRDNEQFY.

This clonotype was observed a handful of times. The J gene is TRBJ1-6, the V gene TRBV6-6; D is ambiguous. V was clipped by 0 bases and J by 10 bases, with 10 bases between them. This CDR3 spans 14 amino acids. Per the germline V gene, CDR1 is MNHNY and CDR2 is SVGAGI (reference sequence). The CDR3 DNA follows: TGTGCCAGCAGTTACTCGAAGGGTTTCTCACCCCTCCACTTT. Translation: CASSYSKGFSPLHF.

The chain recombines TRBV7-2 with TRBJ2-3; 7 bases are shared with TRBD1. The CDR3 runs to 16 residues. With V trimmed by 1 base and J by 2 bases, 6 bases remained unmatched. The germline CDR1 and CDR2 sequences are SGHTA and FQGNSA. CDR3 nucleotides: TGTGCCAGCAGCTTAGTTAAGGGGGCCCTCACAGATACGCAGTATTTT. Residues: CASSLVKGALTDTQYF.

This rearrangement joins TRBV7-2 to TRBJ1-1, with unresolved D. Germline lookup yields CDR1 SGHTA and CDR2 FQGNSA. Trimming left V 1 base short and J 3 bases short, with 9 bases between. The CDR3 has 14 amino acids. This CDR3 reads CASSLDLRDTEAFF. The CDR3 nucleotides read TGTGCCAGCAGCTTAGATCTTCGGGACACTGAAGCTTTCTTT.

The chain employs TRBV5-1 and TRBJ2-1; D unclear. This CDR3 region has 12 residues. The V end lost 7 bases, the J end lost 4 bases, and 9 bases lay between the germline ends. Germline CDR1 and CDR2: SGHRS and YFSETQ. CDR3 sequence (DNA): TGCGCCAGCCACCTCTCTTACAATGAGCAGTTCTTC. Its translation is CASHLSYNEQFF.

J is TRBJ1-4 and V is TRBV4-3, with a weak D call TRBD1 (5 bases). The CDR3 extends over 20 amino acids. Trimming pared 2 bases from V and 1 base from J, leaving 23 bases between. Germline V gene sequence: CDR1 LGHNA, CDR2 YSLEER. CDR3 in amino acids: CASSQYYTGDPSGTNEKLFF. The CDR3 coding sequence is TGCGCCAGCAGCCAATACTACACTGGGGACCCATCTGGAACTAATGAAAAACTGTTTTTT.

This sequence joins TRBV7-2 and TRBJ1-3, with D possibly matching TRBD1 (6 bases). Looked up from germline, CDR1 is SGHTA and CDR2 is FQGNSA. V lost 2 bases to trimming and J lost 2 bases, with 13 bases between them. The CDR3 extends over 16 amino acids. DNA for the CDR3: TGTGCCAGCAGCTTATACGGGACAACAACTGGAAACACCATATATTTT. The encoded protein is CASSLYGTTTGNTIYF. Looking up the rest from reference TRBV7-2 and TRBJ1-3 gives the full variable domain: GAGVSQSPSNKVTEKGKDVELRCDPISGHTALYWYRQSLGQGLEFLIYFQGNSAPDKSGLPSDRFSAERTGGSVSTLTIQRTQQEDSAVYLCASSLYGTTTGNTIYFGEGSWLTVV.

This clonotype has just a few counts. V gene TRBV6-2 or TRBV6-3 combines with J gene TRBJ1-2; D is uncertain. Germline-derived CDR1 and CDR2 are MNHEY and SVGEGT. The CDR3 has 12 residues. Trimming took off 2 bases at V and 5 bases at J, with 6 bases between the two ends. CDR3 protein: CASSYGEYGYTF. As DNA, the CDR3 is TGTGCCAGCAGTTACGGGGAATATGGCTACACCTTC.

This clonotype has only a few counts. The rearrangement uses TRBV10-3 and TRBJ1-2, with unresolved D. V was shortened by 3 bases and J by 3 bases, with 14 bases between the two germline ends. Germline CDR1 ENHRY, CDR2 SYGVKD. The CDR3 has 15 amino acids. The CDR3 DNA follows: TGTGCCATCAGTGAATCTCTTGGTGCAGACTATGGCTACACCTTC. Translation: CAISESLGADYGYTF.

This clonotype occurred a few times. The chain joins TRBV9 to TRBJ2-3, with D perhaps TRBD1 (5 bases). V lost 4 bases and J 2 bases, leaving 17 bases between the germline ends. This CDR3 has 16 residues. The germline V gene encodes CDR1 SGDLS and CDR2 YYNGEE. The CDR3 loop is CASSLRGTPSTDTQYF. CDR3 in DNA: TGTGCCAGCAGCCTTAGGGGTACCCCCTCCACAGATACGCAGTATTTT.

As for this clonotype: A much more abundant neighbour one base away suggests this may be a read error. CDR3 amino acids: CASSATQCGYTF. The DNA of the CDR3 is TGTGCCAGCAGCGCCACACAGTGTGGCTACACCTTC. The V and J genes are TRBV7-2 and TRBJ1-2; D not resolved. CDR3 size: 12 residues. Germline CDR1 SGHTA, CDR2 FQGNSA. V was trimmed by 5 bases and J by 7 bases, leaving 11 bases between them.

The J gene is TRBJ2-6, the V gene TRBV4-2, with D perhaps matching TRBD2 (5 bases). There are 16 residues in the CDR3. Germline-derived CDR1 and CDR2 are LGHNA and YNFKEQ. The germline V and J ends were trimmed by 0 bases and 4 bases, with 10 bases remaining between them. The CDR3 region is CASSQDLQRGANVLTF. CDR3 sequence (DNA): TGTGCCAGCAGCCAAGATTTGCAGCGGGGGGCCAACGTCCTGACTTTC.

This sequence joins TRBV7-9 and TRBJ2-7; maybe TRBD2 (6 bases). The CDR3 has 15 residues. V was clipped by 5 bases and J by 3 bases, with 17 bases between them. Germline V CDR1 and CDR2: SEHNR, FQNEAQ (reference sequence). The CDR3 DNA reads as TGTGCCAGCAGCGGGGAGGAGCCGTCCCTCTACGAGCAGTACTTC. Its protein is CASSGEEPSLYEQYF.

Only a few counts were recorded for this clonotype. The V and J genes are TRBV6-6 and TRBJ2-7, with no clear D. V was cut by 8 bases and J by 2 bases, with 10 bases left in between. The CDR3 contains 12 residues. Looked up from germline, CDR1 is MNHNY and CDR2 is SVGAGI (reference sequence). In DNA form, the CDR3 reads TGTGCCAGCTCCATGTCGGCCTACGAGCAGTACTTC. Protein sequence: CASSMSAYEQYF.

The chain employs TRBV20-1 and TRBJ1-2; 8 bases agree with TRBD1. V lost 4 bases, J lost 7 bases, and 14 bases stayed unmatched. This CDR3 is 15 amino acids long. Germline V gives CDR1 DFQATT, CDR2 SNEGSKA (reference sequence). This CDR3 is CSAKGGQGPLGGYTF. The CDR3 DNA is TGCAGTGCTAAGGGAGGACAGGGACCCTTAGGTGGCTACACCTTC.